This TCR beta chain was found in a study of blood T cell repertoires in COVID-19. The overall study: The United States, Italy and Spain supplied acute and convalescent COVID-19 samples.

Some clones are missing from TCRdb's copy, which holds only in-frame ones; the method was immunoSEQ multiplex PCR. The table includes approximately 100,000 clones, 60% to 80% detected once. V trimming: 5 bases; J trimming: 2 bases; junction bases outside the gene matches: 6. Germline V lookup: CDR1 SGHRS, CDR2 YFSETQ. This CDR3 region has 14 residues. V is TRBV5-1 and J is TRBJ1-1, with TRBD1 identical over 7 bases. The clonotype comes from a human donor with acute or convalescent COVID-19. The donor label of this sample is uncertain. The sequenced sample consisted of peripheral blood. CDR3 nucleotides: TGCGCCAGCAGGCCTAGACAGGGAAACACTGAAGCTTTCTTT. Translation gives CASRPRQGNTEAFF. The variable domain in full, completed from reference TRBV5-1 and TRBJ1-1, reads KAGVTQTPRYLIKTRGQQVTLSCSPISGHRSVSWYQQTPGQGLQFLFEYFSETQRNKGNFPGRFSGRQFSNSRSEMNVSTLELGDSALYLCASRPRQGNTEAFFGQGTRLTVV.